The T cell receptor beta chain under discussion was sequenced for a study of human T cells and chemical hapten exposure. Original methodology: 96,000 or so TCRs per sample was the median, with a range of about 20,000 to 690,600. TCRdb ran MiXCR on the RACE reads and lists one entry per CDR3 protein. The V and J calls were not made by the authors but by TCRdb's processing. The data hold tens of thousands of distinct CDR3 sequences, with about a tenth observed a single time. V gave up 1 base and J gave up 0 bases, with 13 bases separating them. Germline loops: CDR1 SGHKS, CDR2 YYEKEE (reference sequence). There are 17 residues in the CDR3. Time point reported: patch test 1, 2 weeks after DPC sensitization. The treatment here: therapeutic diphenylcyclopropenone sensitization with weekly scalp DPC. The study enrolled 18 to 70-year-old alopecia patients suitable for DPC.

The receptor comes from a woman in her thirties or forties with alopecia areata. Some clones in this sample may be carry-over from other donors' samples. The chain couples TRBV5-5 to TRBJ2-2, with D perhaps TRBD2 (6 bases). This sample comprised whole blood, obtained in connection with sensitization to the hapten diphenylcyclopropenone (DPC). The CDR3 reads CASSLWGSGANTGELFF. CDR3 sequence (DNA): TGTGCCAGCAGCTTGTGGGGCTCGGGGGCGAACACCGGGGAGCTGTTTTTT. Based on the CDR3 plus reference TRBV5-5 and TRBJ2-2, the full variable domain is DAGVTQSPTHLIKTRGQQVTLRCSPISGHKSVSWYQQVLGQGPQFIFQYYEKEERGRGNFPDRFSARQFPNYSSELNVNALLLGDSALYLCASSLWGSGANTGELFFGEGSRLTVL.